The entry that follows covers one TCR beta chain sequence. As yet, its antigen is unknown. The sample belongs to a study of cytomegalovirus exposure and HLA in healthy donors. Notes on the study in general: Another analysis was done later, and it associated approximately 15,000 TCR beta sequences with HLA alleles at 0.05 false discovery rate. For most TCR beta V segments, an earlier analysis put the productive rate at about 87% or about 30% of the time.

The PCR was carried out with 60 Vbeta primers and 13 Jbeta primers. Sequenced by immunoSEQ multiplex PCR; TCRdb stores in-frame clones only, minus some. The table shows approximately 150,000 clones, with 60% to 80% occurring only once. Looked up from germline, CDR1 is SNHLY and CDR2 is FYNNEI. The V gene end was trimmed by 4 bases and the J gene end by 3 bases; junction bases not matched to a gene: 3. The CDR3 contains 15 residues. The chain has TRBV2 and TRBJ2-3; 11 bases line up with TRBD2. Input material: PBMCs. This TCR was recovered from a man between 18 and 29 years old in good health and CMV-seropositive. The CDR3 here is CASSALAGGTDTQYF. CDR3 nucleotides: TGTGCCAGCAGTGCCCTAGCGGGAGGTACAGATACGCAGTATTTT.